This section outlines one TCR beta chain sequence together with its context. Antigen unknown. Using immunoSEQ multiplex PCR, the repertoire was profiled, and TCRdb retains in-frame clones only, with some absent. The table records 400,000 to 500,000 clones, roughly nine tenths of them present only once. As to treatment: around 19 received Ad26.COV2.S at low or high dose, single or two shots; five or six received placebo; per-sample allocation not given. Sampling was done on day 63 after the first vaccine or placebo injection. This CDR3 is built from 14 residues. The germline V and J ends were trimmed by 1 base and 3 bases, with 7 bases remaining between them. Looked up from germline, CDR1 is SGHRS and CDR2 is YFSETQ. This record belongs to a study of Ad26.COV2.S vaccination and SARS-CoV-2 variants. Study background: Ad26.COV2.S, an intramuscular injection, was given once or twice 56 days apart. Broader study findings: After vaccination, reports described spike-specific CD8+ and CD4+ T cell responses as showing substantial breadth. Researchers reported similar non-spike TCR breadth in vaccine and placebo recipients.

The sequence derives from a person between 18 and 65 years old who received the Ad26.COV2.S COVID-19 vaccine or a placebo. The sample in question was peripheral blood, obtained in a trial of Ad26.COV2.S vaccine versus placebo. The V call is TRBV5-1, the J call TRBJ1-4; unclear D gene. CDR3 bases: TGCGCCAGCAGCTTGAGCTACTCTAATGAAAAACTGTTTTTT. It codes for CASSLSYSNEKLFF.